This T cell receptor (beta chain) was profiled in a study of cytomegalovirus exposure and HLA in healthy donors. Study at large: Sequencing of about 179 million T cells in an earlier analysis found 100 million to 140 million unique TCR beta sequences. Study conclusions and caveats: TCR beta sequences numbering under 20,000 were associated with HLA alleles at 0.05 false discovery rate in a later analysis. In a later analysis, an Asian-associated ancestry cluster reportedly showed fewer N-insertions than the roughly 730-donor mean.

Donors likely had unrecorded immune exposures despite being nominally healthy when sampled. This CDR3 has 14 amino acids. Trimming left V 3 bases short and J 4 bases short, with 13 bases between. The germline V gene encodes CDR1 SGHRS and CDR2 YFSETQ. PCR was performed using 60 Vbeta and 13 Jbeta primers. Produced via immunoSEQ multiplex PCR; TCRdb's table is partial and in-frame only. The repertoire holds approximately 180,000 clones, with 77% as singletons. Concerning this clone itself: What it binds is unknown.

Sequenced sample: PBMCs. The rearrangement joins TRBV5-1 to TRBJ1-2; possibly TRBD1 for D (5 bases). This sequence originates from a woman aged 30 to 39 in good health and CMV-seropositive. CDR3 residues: CASSYSTGGYGYTF. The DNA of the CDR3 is TGCGCCAGCAGCTATTCGACCGGGGGCTATGGCTACACCTTC.